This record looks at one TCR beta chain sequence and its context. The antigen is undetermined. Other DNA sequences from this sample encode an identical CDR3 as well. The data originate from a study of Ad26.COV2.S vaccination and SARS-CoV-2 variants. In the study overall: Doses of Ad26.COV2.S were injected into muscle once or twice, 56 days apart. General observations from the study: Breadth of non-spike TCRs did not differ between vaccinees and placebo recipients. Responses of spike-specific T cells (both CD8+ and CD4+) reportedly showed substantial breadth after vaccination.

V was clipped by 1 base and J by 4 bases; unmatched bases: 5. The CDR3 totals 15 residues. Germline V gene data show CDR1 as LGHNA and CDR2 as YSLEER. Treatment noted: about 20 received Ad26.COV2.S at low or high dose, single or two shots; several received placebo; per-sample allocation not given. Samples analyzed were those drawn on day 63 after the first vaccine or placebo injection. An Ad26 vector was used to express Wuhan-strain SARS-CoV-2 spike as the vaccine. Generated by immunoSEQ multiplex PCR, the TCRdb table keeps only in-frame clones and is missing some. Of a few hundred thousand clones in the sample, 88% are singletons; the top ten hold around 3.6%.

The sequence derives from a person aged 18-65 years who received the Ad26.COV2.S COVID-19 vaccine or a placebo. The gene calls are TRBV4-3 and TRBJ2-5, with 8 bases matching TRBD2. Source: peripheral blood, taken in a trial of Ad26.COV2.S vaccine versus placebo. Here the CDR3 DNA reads TGCGCCAGCAGCCAAGGGAGCGGGGGCCTAGAGACCCAGTACTTC. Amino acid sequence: CASSQGSGGLETQYF.